These 12 T cell receptor beta chains originate from one sample sequenced in a study of shared clonotypes between healthy human individuals. Libraries were prepared by immunoSEQ multiplex PCR; TCRdb keeps only in-frame clonotypes and omits some of them. The sample consists of more than 2,000,000 clones, approximately 93% of them appearing once. The sequenced sample consisted of naive CD4+ T cells from PBMCs. The subset was: CD45RA+ positively selected. The receptors here all came from a young man in good health. Some clones in this sample may be carry-over from other donors' samples.

The chain combines TRBV6-5 with TRBJ2-7, with D perhaps matching TRBD1 or TRBD2 (5 bases each). V was cut by 2 bases and J by 2 bases, with 10 bases left in between. Germline V gives CDR1 MNHEY, CDR2 SVGAGI. The CDR3 runs to 14 residues. The CDR3 sequence: CASSYGDGPYEQYF. CDR3 coding DNA: TGTGCCAGCAGTTACGGGGACGGACCCTACGAGCAGTACTTC.

This chain connects TRBV28 to TRBJ2-1; 15 bases are a match to TRBD2. V gave up 6 bases and J gave up 3 bases; unmatched junction bases: 6. Germline-derived CDR1 and CDR2 are MDHEN and SYDVKM. The CDR3 covers 17 residues. The CDR3 protein is CASRGLAGGGNYNEQFF. The CDR3 coding sequence is TGTGCCAGCAGGGGACTAGCGGGAGGCGGGAACTACAATGAGCAGTTCTTC.

The J gene is TRBJ1-3, the V gene TRBV5-1; D not certain. The V end lost 2 bases, the J end lost 4 bases, and 10 bases lay between the germline ends. Germline lookup yields CDR1 SGHRS and CDR2 YFSETQ. This CDR3 spans 14 amino acids. This CDR3 is CASSFGERGNTIYF. Here the CDR3 DNA reads TGCGCCAGCAGCTTCGGGGAGAGAGGAAACACCATATATTTT.

This chain uses TRBV7-9 with TRBJ1-1; 8 positions agree with TRBD1. Per the germline V gene, CDR1 is SEHNR and CDR2 is FQNEAQ (reference sequence). This CDR3 comprises 13 residues. Unmatched junction bases numbered 6, after V lost 5 bases and J lost 7 bases. The CDR3 DNA reads TGTGCCAGCAGCCCCGGGACAGGTCGTGAAGCTTTCTTT. Its protein is CASSPGTGREAFF. Full variable domain (outside the CDR3, taken from reference TRBV7-9 and TRBJ1-1): DTGVSQNPRHKITKRGQNVTFRCDPISEHNRLYWYRQTLGQGPEFLTYFQNEAQLEKSRLLSDRFSAERPKGSFSTLEIQRTEQGDSAMYLCASSPGTGREAFFGQGTRLTVV.

The chain recombines TRBV4-2 with TRBJ1-2, with a possible D match to TRBD1 (5 bases). The CDR3 consists of 14 residues. Deletions cut 6 bases from V and 8 bases from J, with 19 bases between. Looked up from germline, CDR1 is LGHNA and CDR2 is YNFKEQ. CDR3 amino acids: CASSPQGRGRGYTF. The CDR3 DNA reads TGTGCCAGCAGTCCTCAGGGTCGTGGTAGGGGCTACACCTTC.

The chain combines TRBV12-5 with TRBJ1-2; a weak D match, TRBD1 (6 bases). V shed 1 base and J shed 8 bases, with 20 bases lying between them. CDR3 length equals 16 residues. From germline, CDR1 is LGHNT and CDR2 FRNRAP. The DNA for the CDR3 is TGTGCTAGTGGTTTGGCCCCGGCTCCCGGGGGCTACGGCTACACCTTC. Protein sequence: CASGLAPAPGGYGYTF. The full variable domain, in which reference TRBV12-5 and TRBJ1-2 provide the parts outside the CDR3, is DARVTQTPRHKVTEMGQEVTMRCQPILGHNTVFWYRQTMMQGLELLAYFRNRAPLDDSGMPKDRFSAEMPDATLATLKIQPSEPRDSAVYFCASGLAPAPGGYGYTFGSGTRLTVV.

The chain joins TRBV30 to TRBJ2-6; D remains ambiguous. The CDR3 has 17 residues. Deletions cut 3 bases from V and 2 bases from J, with 17 bases between. CDR1 and CDR2 (germline): GTSNPN, SVGIG (reference sequence). The CDR3 loop reads CAWSPHARPTGANVLTF. CDR3 DNA sequence: TGTGCCTGGAGCCCTCATGCAAGGCCTACTGGGGCCAACGTCCTGACTTTC.

The chain carries TRBV5-1 and TRBJ2-5; TRBD2 aligns across 14 bases. CDR1 SGHRS and CDR2 YFSETQ come from the germline V gene. The CDR3 spans 16 residues. Trimming cost V 3 bases and J 5 bases; bases outside gene matches: 6. The CDR3 spells CASSSGTSGGTETQYF. As DNA, the CDR3 is TGCGCCAGCAGCTCCGGGACTAGCGGGGGCACGGAGACCCAGTACTTC.

The chain recombines TRBV5-6 with TRBJ2-7; maybe TRBD1 (5 bases). The CDR3 has 17 amino acids. Per germline, CDR1 SGHDT and CDR2 YYEEEE. Trimming cost V 5 bases and J 0 bases, with 21 bases left between them. The CDR3 sequence: CASSQSGAGKSSYEQYF. CDR3 nucleotide sequence: TGTGCCAGCAGTCAATCTGGCGCAGGGAAGAGCTCCTACGAGCAGTACTTC.

The chain is built from TRBV5-4 and TRBJ2-7; D call uncertain. Germline V gene data show CDR1 as SGHNT and CDR2 as YYREEE (reference sequence). This CDR3 region has 12 residues. V lost 5 bases, J lost 6 bases, and 12 bases lay in between. CDR3 sequence reads: CASSSVGSEQYF. DNA for the CDR3: TGTGCCAGCAGTTCTGTTGGAAGCGAGCAGTACTTC.

The chain has TRBV18 and TRBJ2-1; 9 nucleotides line up with TRBD1. This CDR3 contains 17 residues. V dropped 3 bases and J dropped 0; count of bases not matched to a gene: 6. Germline V gene sequence: CDR1 KGHSH, CDR2 LQKENI. The CDR3 DNA sequence: TGTGCCAGCTCACCTACAACAGGGGGCAGCTCCTACAATGAGCAGTTCTTC. Translation: CASSPTTGGSSYNEQFF.

The chain combines TRBV28 with TRBJ1-5, with D uncertain. This CDR3 is built from 15 residues. Germline-derived CDR1 and CDR2 are MDHEN and SYDVKM. The V end lost 7 bases, the J end lost 6 bases, and 19 bases lay between the germline ends. The CDR3 nucleotides are TGTGCCAGCATCCCCGTGACAATACCCTTTCAGCCCCAGCATTTT. It specifies CASIPVTIPFQPQHF. The full variable domain, with the rest looked up from reference TRBV28 and TRBJ1-5, is DVKVTQSSRYLVKRTGEKVFLECVQDMDHENMFWYRQDPGLGLRLIYFSYDVKMKEKGDIPEGYSVSREKKERFSLILESASTNQTSMYLCASIPVTIPFQPQHFGDGTRLSIL.